The T cell receptor beta chain under discussion was sequenced for a study of cytomegalovirus exposure and HLA in healthy donors. Study conclusions and caveats: It was 150 to 200 TCR beta chains that were listed as cytomegalovirus-associated.

A remark on this clone: Its target is not known.

The V segment lost 1 base and the J segment 8 bases; nucleotides outside the gene matches: 9. The CDR3 runs 15 residues. CDR1 is SEHNR, CDR2 FQNEAQ, per germline (reference sequence). The PCR used 60 Vbeta and 13 Jbeta primers. Repertoires were generated with immunoSEQ multiplex PCR, while TCRdb's copy carries only in-frame clones and drops some. The sample lists around 300,000 clones, about 66% seen once, with around 2% in the top ten. The clonotype originates from a female donor in good health and CMV-seronegative. The gene calls are TRBV7-9 and TRBJ1-2; TRBD1 matches at 8 bases. Sequencing was done on a sample of PBMCs. Here the CDR3 DNA reads TGTGCCAGCAGCTTAGAAGGGACAGGCGGCCGGGGCTACACCTTC. It codes for CASSLEGTGGRGYTF. Variable domain in full (rest from reference TRBV7-9 and TRBJ1-2): DTGVSQNPRHKITKRGQNVTFRCDPISEHNRLYWYRQTLGQGPEFLTYFQNEAQLEKSRLLSDRFSAERPKGSFSTLEIQRTEQGDSAMYLCASSLEGTGGRGYTFGSGTRLTVV.